This T cell receptor beta chain comes out of a study of T cells of healthy individuals (dated by TCRdb to the late 2010s). Receptor amplification or capture employed 5' RACE. Sequencing was carried out with an Illumina MiSeq. TCRdb trimmed public reads at Q25 via fastp, called clones via MiXCR and kept in-frame beta chains. Records with the same CDR3 protein are collapsed into one entry carrying the most frequent genes and DNA. Here the sample has some 69,000 distinct CDR3 sequences; roughly 16% occur a single time. About 4.3% of the sample is in the top ten clones. CDR1 is given as MGHRA and CDR2 as YSYEKL, both from the germline V gene. Including the terminal cysteine and phenylalanine, the CDR3 comprises 13 residues. Just the 39-base CDR3 DNA is kept, in frame starting at base 1. The germline ends are 5 bases apart after V is trimmed by 1 base and J by 2 bases. Many counts were recorded for this clonotype. This clone's antigen is unknown. Base qualities are missing; no much larger clone stands one base away.

The V and J genes are TRBV4-1 and TRBJ1-1; no D gene call is confident. The sequence came from a human donor in good health. In nucleotides, the sequence is TGCGCCAGCAGCCAAGCCATCAACACTGAAGCTTTCTTT. Translation gives CASSQAINTEAFF.